This T cell receptor (beta chain) was obtained from a study of blood T cell repertoires in COVID-19. Germline V gives CDR1 SGHNT, CDR2 YENEEA. The V end was cut by 0 bases, the J end by 10 bases, with 28 bases between. CDR3 length: 20 amino acids. This table comes from immunoSEQ multiplex PCR, and its TCRdb copy is limited to in-frame clones, with some not included. This table holds over 200,000 clones, roughly 90% found once. Participant-given clinical history determined each cohort assignment. This sequence originates from a man younger than 35 with acute COVID-19. The sample taken for sequencing was PBMCs or T cells enriched from blood (not recorded which). This sequence joins TRBV11-3 and TRBJ1-6, with D tentatively TRBD1 (6 bases). As DNA, the CDR3 is TGTGCCAGCAGCTTAGAAGGGGGTCCAGCGCTTGCCGGGGCTAACTCACCCCTCCACTTT. It translates to CASSLEGGPALAGANSPLHF.